This T cell receptor beta chain was retrieved from a study of blood T cells in healthy people across ages. Comments on this clonotype: Its target is unknown.

A J-beta primer mix and a sample-barcoded 5' primer were used in a second PCR of about 7 to 11 cycles. TCRdb processed the 5' RACE reads anew with MiXCR; each CDR3 protein has one entry. The top ten hold over 25% of the sample, which has about 290,000 distinct CDR3 sequences, 27% seen once. Overall study results and limits: Naive CD4+ cell counts and diversity both ran higher in long-lived than in aged donors. Leaving the PBMCs unsorted stopped any conclusive comparison of naive versus antigen-experienced cells.

Individuals who donated were healthy Caucasians from Russia aged about 6 to 90. The sample, roughly 9.1 milliliters of peripheral blood, was drawn from each donor. Specimen: blood. This clonotype was sampled from a woman aged 70-85 years in good health.

In DNA form, the CDR3 reads TGTGCCAGCAGTCAGGGGGTAGGGAACACTGAAGCTTTCTTT. Protein: CASSQGVGNTEAFF. The chain combines TRBV6-1 with TRBJ1-1, with 7 bases lining up with TRBD1. Losses at the gene ends were 5 bases for V and 1 base for J; bases not matched to a gene: 4. CDR1 is MNHNS and CDR2 is SASEGT in the germline V gene. CDR3 size: 14 residues.